Following are 7 T cell receptor beta chains from one sample sequenced in a study of cytomegalovirus exposure and HLA in healthy donors. The PCR used 60 Vbeta and 13 Jbeta primers. The data were produced by immunoSEQ multiplex PCR, yet TCRdb's version contains in-frame clones alone and is incomplete. The repertoire holds 200,000 to 250,000 clones, with roughly 80% as singletons. The sequencing sample was made of PBMCs. The receptors were sampled from a man aged 35 to 55 in good health and CMV-seronegative.

V is TRBV7-9 and J is TRBJ1-1, with 10 bases fitting TRBD1. Germline CDR1 reads SEHNR; CDR2 reads FQNEAQ (reference sequence). The CDR3 loop spans 15 amino acids. Germline trimming cut 0 bases from V and 7 bases from J; bases unmatched to any gene: 5. The CDR3 protein is CASSLAETGGFEAFF. CDR3 in DNA: TGTGCCAGCAGCTTAGCAGAGACAGGGGGCTTTGAAGCTTTCTTT.

The V call is TRBV20-1, the J call TRBJ2-7; maybe TRBD2 (5 bases). Trimming stripped 3 bases from V and 7 bases from J, with 10 bases between. From germline, CDR1 is DFQATT and CDR2 SNEGSKA (reference sequence). The CDR3 loop spans 11 amino acids. CDR3: CSASGVREQYF. CDR3 DNA sequence: TGCAGTGCTAGCGGGGTACGGGAGCAGTACTTC.

The rearrangement uses TRBV5-1 and TRBJ2-5; 9 bases are a match to TRBD2. CDR3 length equals 16 residues. Trimming took 4 bases from V and 5 from J; bases not matched to a gene: 12. Germline V CDR1 and CDR2: SGHRS, YFSETQ. The CDR3 is CASSLLAGGPGETQYF. As DNA, the CDR3 is TGCGCCAGCAGCCTCCTCGCGGGAGGGCCCGGGGAGACCCAGTACTTC.

The CDR3 protein is CASSPGTGVATEAFF. The CDR3 region has the DNA TGTGCCAGCAGTCCAGGGACAGGGGTAGCGACTGAAGCTTTCTTT. The chain uses TRBV27 and TRBJ1-1, with 10 bases matching TRBD1. CDR3 length: 15 residues. Germline trimming cut 5 bases from V and 5 bases from J; bases unmatched to any gene: 8. Per germline, CDR1 MNHEY and CDR2 SMNVEV (reference sequence).

The chain uses TRBV9 and TRBJ1-1, with TRBD1 matching over 7 bases. The CDR3 has 15 residues. Germline-derived CDR1 and CDR2 are SGDLS and YYNGEE. V shed 5 bases, J shed 7 bases, and the junction held 14 bases outside the gene matches. CDR3 nucleotide sequence: TGTGCCAGCAGTCAAGCAGGGGGGCGTCGGCATGAAGCTTTCTTT. Amino acid sequence: CASSQAGGRRHEAFF.

The chain employs TRBV30 and TRBJ1-5, with D possibly being TRBD1 (6 bases). The CDR3 runs 14 residues. Trimming stripped 4 bases from V and 3 bases from J, with 13 bases between. Germline assignment: CDR1 GTSNPN and CDR2 SVGIG (reference sequence). The CDR3, as DNA: TGTGCCTGGACCCCTGGACAGCCCAATCAGCCCCAGCATTTT. Amino acids: CAWTPGQPNQPQHF.

The chain employs TRBV29-1 and TRBJ2-1, with D tentatively TRBD1 (5 bases). The CDR3 consists of 13 residues. Per germline, CDR1 SQVTM and CDR2 ANQGSEA. Deletions cut 4 bases from V and 6 bases from J, with 13 bases between. The CDR3 region has the DNA TGCAGCGTTGTTACAGGTTCGAGCAATGAGCAGTTCTTC. The encoded protein is CSVVTGSSNEQFF.